Listed below are T cell receptor beta chains from one sample, sequenced in a study of blood T cells in healthy people across ages. In TCRdb, the 5' RACE reads were re-called with MiXCR into one record per CDR3 protein. The data hold some 1.4 million distinct CDR3 sequences, with about 40% observed a single time. Sequencing used blood. The receptor source for this set is a woman younger than 35 in good health. CDR3s include the opening cysteine and the closing phenylalanine or tryptophan. A D gene is named only where the DNA matches it firmly. Size is stated for part of the rows, as once, few or many counts, or as a class when the clone is expanded.

TRBJ1-4,-,TRBV6-1,-,CASRNSPGNTNEKLFF,TGTGCCAGCAGAAATTCCCCAGGGAACACTAATGAAAAACTGTTTTTT
TRBJ1-6,-,TRBV20-1,-,CSAPSDSPLHF,TGCAGTGCTCCCAGCGATTCACCCCTCCACTTT
TRBJ2-3,-,TRBV3-1,TRBD1,CASSQGPGTGIGTDTQYF,TGTGCCAGCAGCCAAGGGCCCGGGACAGGGATCGGTACAGATACGCAGTATTTT
TRBJ2-5,few,TRBV2,TRBD2,CASTRTSGEETQYF,TGTGCCAGTACGAGGACTAGCGGGGAAGAGACCCAGTACTTC
TRBJ2-5,few,TRBV7-9,-,CASSGTYNEQYF,TGTGCCAGCAGCGGGACTTACAATGAGCAGTACTTC
TRBJ2-7,-,TRBV4-1,-,CASSHQESERVYEQYF,TGCGCCAGCAGCCACCAAGAGTCAGAGCGAGTGTACGAGCAGTACTTC
TRBJ2-5,-,TRBV7-8,-,CASSLGPGYYEQYF,TGTGCCAGCAGCTTAGGGCCGGGATACTATGAGCAGTACTTC
TRBJ1-1,-,TRBV4-2,-,CASSQGRKNTEAFF,TGTGCCAGCAGCCAAGGGCGGAAGAACACTGAAGCTTTCTTT
TRBJ2-1,-,TRBV7-9,TRBD1,CASRGQASPSEQFF,TGTGCCAGCAGGGGACAGGCATCACCCTCCGAGCAGTTCTTC
TRBJ1-5,once,TRBV6-5,TRBD1,CASSHQDRPPSNQPQHF,TGTGCCAGCAGTCACCAGGACAGGCCCCCAAGCAATCAGCCCCAGCATTTT
TRBJ2-4,-,TRBV30,-,CAWTGGAKNIQYF,TGTGCCTGGACCGGGGGAGCCAAAAACATTCAGTACTTC
TRBJ1-1,-,TRBV3-1,-,CASSQGGPLNTEAFF,TGTGCCAGCAGCCAAGGGGGCCCCTTGAACACTGAAGCTTTCTTT
TRBJ2-3,-,TRBV19,-,CASSIERTDTQYF,TGTGCCAGTAGTATAGAGCGGACAGATACGCAGTATTTT
TRBJ2-5,-,TRBV15,-,CATSSMGFQETQYF,TGTGCCACCAGCAGTATGGGGTTCCAAGAGACCCAGTACTTC
TRBJ2-3,few,TRBV20-1,TRBD1,CSAGTGVFTDTQYF,TGCAGTGCAGGGACAGGGGTCTTCACAGATACGCAGTATTTT
TRBJ2-3,few,TRBV5-1,-,CASSLGSEGDTQYF,TGCGCCAGCAGCTTGGGGAGCGAGGGGGATACGCAGTATTTT
TRBJ2-3,-,TRBV6-1,TRBD1,CASSGPTGAPTDTQYF,TGTGCCAGCAGTGGCCCGACAGGGGCCCCCACAGATACGCAGTATTTT
TRBJ2-3,few,TRBV10-3,-,CAIRVGVGTDTQYF,TGTGCCATCCGTGTAGGGGTCGGCACAGATACGCAGTATTTT
TRBJ1-6,-,TRBV27,TRBD1,CASSLNNWDREPYNSPLHF,TGTGCCAGCAGTTTAAATAATTGGGACAGGGAGCCCTATAATTCACCCCTCCACTTT
TRBJ2-3,-,TRBV20-1,-,CSAGIVGRGTDTQYF,TGCAGTGCCGGGATAGTTGGCAGGGGCACAGATACGCAGTATTTT
TRBJ2-2,-,TRBV10-2,-,CASNLTVGTAGELFF,TGCGCCAGCAACCTGACAGTGGGGACGGCCGGGGAGCTGTTTTTT
TRBJ1-2,-,TRBV10-1,TRBD1,CASSESSDRGLLSGYTF,TGCGCCAGCAGTGAGTCCTCGGACAGGGGACTCCTATCTGGCTACACCTTC
TRBJ2-3,few,TRBV5-1,-,CASKASGTDTQYF,TGCGCCAGCAAAGCTAGCGGCACAGATACGCAGTATTTT
TRBJ1-5,-,TRBV28,TRBD1,CASSAYGIDRGNQPQHF,TGTGCCAGCAGCGCCTACGGAATCGACAGGGGAAATCAGCCCCAGCATTTT
TRBJ2-7,-,TRBV5-1,-,CASSLPGQVYEQYF,TGCGCCAGCAGCTTACCCGGGCAGGTATACGAGCAGTACTTC
TRBJ1-2,-,TRBV7-2,TRBD1,CASSVQGALSGYTF,TGTGCCAGCTCGGTACAGGGGGCGCTAAGCGGCTACACCTTC
TRBJ2-7,-,TRBV3-1,-,CASSQGQKRYF,TGTGCCAGCAGCCAAGGCCAGAAGCGGTACTTC
TRBJ2-3,-,TRBV29-1,TRBD2,CSVEIAGVSDTQYF,TGCAGCGTCGAAATAGCGGGAGTGTCAGATACGCAGTATTTT
TRBJ2-1,-,TRBV4-1,-,CASSQGTQSSYNEQFF,TGCGCCAGCAGCCAGGGGACACAGAGCTCCTACAATGAGCAGTTCTTC
TRBJ2-5,-,TRBV10-2,-,CASSDPHQGTILRFNEQYF,TGCGCCAGCAGTGACCCCCACCAGGGGACGATTTTGCGGTTCAATGAGCAGTACTTC
TRBJ2-1,-,TRBV7-2,-,CASSLAQRTYNEQFF,TGTGCCAGCAGCTTAGCCCAGAGGACCTACAATGAGCAGTTCTTC
TRBJ2-3,few,TRBV7-9,-,CASSPPSVEDTQYF,TGTGCCAGCAGCCCCCCTAGCGTAGAGGATACGCAGTATTTT
TRBJ2-1,once,TRBV18,-,CASSQVGNNNEQFF,TGTGCCAGCTCACAAGTCGGGAACAACAATGAGCAGTTCTTC
TRBJ2-7,-,TRBV7-9,-,CASDIGGSSYEQYF,TGTGCCAGCGACATTGGGGGGAGTAGCTACGAGCAGTACTTC